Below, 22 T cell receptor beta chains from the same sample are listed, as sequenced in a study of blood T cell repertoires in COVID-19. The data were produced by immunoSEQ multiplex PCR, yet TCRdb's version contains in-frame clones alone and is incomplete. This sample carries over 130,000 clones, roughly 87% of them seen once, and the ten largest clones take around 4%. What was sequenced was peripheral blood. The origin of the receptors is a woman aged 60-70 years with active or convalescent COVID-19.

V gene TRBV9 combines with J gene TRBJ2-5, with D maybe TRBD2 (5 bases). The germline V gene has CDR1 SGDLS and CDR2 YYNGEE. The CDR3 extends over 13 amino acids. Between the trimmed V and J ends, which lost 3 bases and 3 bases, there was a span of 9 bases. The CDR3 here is CASSGTGKETQYF. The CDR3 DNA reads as TGTGCCAGCAGCGGGACTGGAAAAGAGACCCAGTACTTC.

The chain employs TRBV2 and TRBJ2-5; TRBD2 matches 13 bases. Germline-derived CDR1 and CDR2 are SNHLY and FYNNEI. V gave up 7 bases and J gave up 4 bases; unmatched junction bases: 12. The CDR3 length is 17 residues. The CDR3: CASTPNRLAGGRETQYF. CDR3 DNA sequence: TGTGCCAGCACTCCTAATCGACTAGCGGGGGGTCGAGAGACCCAGTACTTC.

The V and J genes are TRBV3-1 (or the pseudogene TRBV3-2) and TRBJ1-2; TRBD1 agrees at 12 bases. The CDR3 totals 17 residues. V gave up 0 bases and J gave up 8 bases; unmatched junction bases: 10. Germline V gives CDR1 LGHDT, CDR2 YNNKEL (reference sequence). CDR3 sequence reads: CASSQDPGQGASGGYTF. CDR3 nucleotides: TGTGCCAGCAGCCAAGATCCGGGACAGGGGGCAAGCGGAGGCTACACCTTC.

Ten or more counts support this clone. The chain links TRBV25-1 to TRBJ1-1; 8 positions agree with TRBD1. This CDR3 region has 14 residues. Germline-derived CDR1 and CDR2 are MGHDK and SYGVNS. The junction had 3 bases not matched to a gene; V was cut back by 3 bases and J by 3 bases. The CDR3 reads CASSDDRGHTEAFF. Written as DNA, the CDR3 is TGTGCCAGCAGTGACGACAGGGGACACACTGAAGCTTTCTTT.

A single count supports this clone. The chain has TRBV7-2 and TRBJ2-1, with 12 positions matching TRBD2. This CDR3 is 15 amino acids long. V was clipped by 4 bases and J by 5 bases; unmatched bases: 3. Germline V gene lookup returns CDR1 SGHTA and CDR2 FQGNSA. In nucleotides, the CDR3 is TGTGCCAGCAGCTCGAGGACTAGCGGGAACAATGAGCAGTTCTTC. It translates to CASSSRTSGNNEQFF.

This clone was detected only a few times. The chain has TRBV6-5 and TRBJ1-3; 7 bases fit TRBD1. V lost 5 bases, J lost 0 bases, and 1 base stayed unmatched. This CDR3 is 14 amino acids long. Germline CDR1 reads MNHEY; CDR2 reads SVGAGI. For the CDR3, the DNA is TGTGCCAGCAGTAGGGGGCTCTCTGGAAACACCATATATTTT. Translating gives CASSRGLSGNTIYF.

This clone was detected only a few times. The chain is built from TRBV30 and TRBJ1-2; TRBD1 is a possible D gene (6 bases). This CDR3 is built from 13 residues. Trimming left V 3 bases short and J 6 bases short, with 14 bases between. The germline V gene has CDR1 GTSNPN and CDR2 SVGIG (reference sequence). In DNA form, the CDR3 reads TGTGCCTGGAGGGTAGGGGGAACCCATGGCTACACCTTC. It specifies CAWRVGGTHGYTF.

The CDR3 DNA follows: TGTGCCAGCAGCGCTCACCGGGACAGCCTCTATGGCTACACCTTC. Its translation is CASSAHRDSLYGYTF. J is TRBJ1-2 and V is TRBV9, with TRBD1 matching 7 bases. The germline V gene encodes CDR1 SGDLS and CDR2 YYNGEE. With V trimmed by 3 bases and J by 4 bases, 9 bases remained unmatched. CDR3 length: 15 residues.

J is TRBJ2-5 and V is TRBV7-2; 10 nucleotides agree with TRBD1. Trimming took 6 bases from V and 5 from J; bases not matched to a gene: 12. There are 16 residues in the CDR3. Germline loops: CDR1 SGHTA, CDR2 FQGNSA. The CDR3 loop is CASSPFDRGPWETQYF. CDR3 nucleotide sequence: TGTGCCAGCAGTCCGTTCGACAGGGGGCCGTGGGAGACCCAGTACTTC.

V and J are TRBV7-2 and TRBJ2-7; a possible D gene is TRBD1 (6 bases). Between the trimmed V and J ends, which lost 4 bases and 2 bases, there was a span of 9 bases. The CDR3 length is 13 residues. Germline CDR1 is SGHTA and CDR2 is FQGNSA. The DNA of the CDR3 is TGTGCCAGCAGCTCAAGGGGGACCTACGAGCAGTACTTC. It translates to CASSSRGTYEQYF.

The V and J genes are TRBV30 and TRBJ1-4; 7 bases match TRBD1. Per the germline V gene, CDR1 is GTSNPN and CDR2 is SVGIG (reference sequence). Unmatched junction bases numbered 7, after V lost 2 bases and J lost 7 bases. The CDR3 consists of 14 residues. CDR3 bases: TGTGCCTGGAGTACCCAGGGGGGACTTGAAAAACTGTTTTTT. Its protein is CAWSTQGGLEKLFF.

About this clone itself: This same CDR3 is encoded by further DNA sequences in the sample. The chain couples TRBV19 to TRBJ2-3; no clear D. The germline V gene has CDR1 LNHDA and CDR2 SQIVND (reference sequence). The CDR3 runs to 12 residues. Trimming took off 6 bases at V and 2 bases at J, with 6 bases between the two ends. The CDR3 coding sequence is TGTGCCAGTAGCCTATCCACAGATACGCAGTATTTT. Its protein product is CASSLSTDTQYF.

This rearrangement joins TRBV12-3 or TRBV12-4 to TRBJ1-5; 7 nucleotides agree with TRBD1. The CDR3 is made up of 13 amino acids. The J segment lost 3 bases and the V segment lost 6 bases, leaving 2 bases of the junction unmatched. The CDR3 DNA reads TGTGCCAGCAGCGGGACAGTCAATCAGCCCCAGCATTTT. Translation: CASSGTVNQPQHF.

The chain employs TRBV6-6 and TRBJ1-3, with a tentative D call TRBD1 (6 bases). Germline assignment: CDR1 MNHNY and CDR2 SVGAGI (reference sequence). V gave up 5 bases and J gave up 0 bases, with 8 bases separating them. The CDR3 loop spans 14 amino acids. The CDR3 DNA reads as TGTGCCAGCAGTGACAGGAACTCTGGAAACACCATATATTTT. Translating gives CASSDRNSGNTIYF.

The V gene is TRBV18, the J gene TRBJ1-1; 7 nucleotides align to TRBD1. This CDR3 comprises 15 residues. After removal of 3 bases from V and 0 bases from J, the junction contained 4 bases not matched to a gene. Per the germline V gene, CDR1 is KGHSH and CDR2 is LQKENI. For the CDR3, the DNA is TGTGCCAGCTCACCTGGGACAGATATGAACACTGAAGCTTTCTTT. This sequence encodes CASSPGTDMNTEAFF.

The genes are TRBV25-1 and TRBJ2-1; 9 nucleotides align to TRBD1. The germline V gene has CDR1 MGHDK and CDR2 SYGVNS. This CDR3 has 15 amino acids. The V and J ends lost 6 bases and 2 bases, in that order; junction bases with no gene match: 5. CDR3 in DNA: TGTGCCAGCAGCGACCGGGACAGGGCCTACAATGAGCAGTTCTTC. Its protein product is CASSDRDRAYNEQFF. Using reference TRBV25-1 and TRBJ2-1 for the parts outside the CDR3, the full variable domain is EADIYQTPRYLVIGTGKKITLECSQTMGHDKMYWYQQDPGMELHLIHYSYGVNSTEKGDLSSESTVSRIRTEHFPLTLESARPSHTSQYLCASSDRDRAYNEQFFGPGTRLTVL.

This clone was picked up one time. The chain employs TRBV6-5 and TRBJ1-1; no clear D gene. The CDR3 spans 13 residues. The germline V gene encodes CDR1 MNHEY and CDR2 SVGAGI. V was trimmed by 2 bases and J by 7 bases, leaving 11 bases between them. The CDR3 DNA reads TGTGCCAGCAGTTACCTTCGGTCGAGTGAAGCTTTCTTT. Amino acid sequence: CASSYLRSSEAFF.

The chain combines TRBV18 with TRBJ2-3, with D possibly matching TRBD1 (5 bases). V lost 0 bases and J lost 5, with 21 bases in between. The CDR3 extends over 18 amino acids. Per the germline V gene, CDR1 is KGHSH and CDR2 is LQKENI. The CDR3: CASSPPWLSGPGGDTQYF. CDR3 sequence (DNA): TGTGCCAGCTCACCACCGTGGCTTTCAGGGCCGGGTGGAGATACGCAGTATTTT.

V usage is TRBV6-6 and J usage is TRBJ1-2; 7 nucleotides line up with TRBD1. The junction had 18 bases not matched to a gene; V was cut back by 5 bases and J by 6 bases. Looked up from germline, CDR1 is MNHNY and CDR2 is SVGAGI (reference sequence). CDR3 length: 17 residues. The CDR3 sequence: CASSPRQGLTGGHGYTF. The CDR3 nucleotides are TGTGCCAGCAGTCCCAGACAGGGCCTAACCGGGGGCCATGGCTACACCTTC.

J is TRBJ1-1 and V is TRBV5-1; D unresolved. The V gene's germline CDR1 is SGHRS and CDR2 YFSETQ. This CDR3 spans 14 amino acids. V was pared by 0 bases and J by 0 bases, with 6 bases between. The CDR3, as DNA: TGCGCCAGCAGCTTGGGACACATGAACACTGAAGCTTTCTTT. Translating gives CASSLGHMNTEAFF.

The CDR3 is CASSESIGSGLFF. In DNA, the CDR3 is TGCGCCAGCAGTGAGTCGATAGGCTCGGGGCTGTTTTTT. This chain uses TRBV10-2 with TRBJ1-4; D is unresolved. Germline CDR1 WSHSY, CDR2 SAAADI. Trimming cost V 0 bases and J 14 bases, with 13 bases left between them. The CDR3 is 13 residues long.

The CDR3 sequence: CASSQGSGTDTQYF. The CDR3, as DNA: TGTGCCAGCAGCCAAGGATCAGGGACAGATACGCAGTATTTT. The rearrangement links TRBV3-1 (or the pseudogene TRBV3-2) to TRBJ2-3; D perhaps matches TRBD1 (5 bases). V shed 1 base and J shed 3 bases, with 8 bases lying between them. Germline CDR1 and CDR2: LGHDT and YNNKEL (reference sequence). This CDR3 is 14 amino acids long.